These 19 T cell receptor beta chains originate from one sample sequenced in a study of blood T cell repertoires in COVID-19. This table comes from immunoSEQ multiplex PCR, and its TCRdb copy is limited to in-frame clones, with some not included. The table shows about 250,000 clones, with 70% to 80% occurring only once. The sequenced sample consisted of peripheral blood. These receptors were collected from a woman at least 80 years old with acute or convalescent COVID-19.

The chain employs TRBV7-2 and TRBJ2-2; D not certain. The V end was cut by 8 bases, the J end by 3 bases, with 10 bases between. The CDR3 covers 13 residues. The V gene's germline CDR1 is SGHTA and CDR2 FQGNSA. CDR3 sequence: CASAIRDTGELFF. The CDR3, as DNA: TGTGCCAGCGCCATCCGGGACACCGGGGAGCTGTTTTTT.

The chain links TRBV6-4 to TRBJ1-1, with D maybe TRBD1 (5 bases). Germline assignment: CDR1 MRHNA and CDR2 SNTAGT. V was trimmed by 7 bases and J by 6 bases, leaving 18 bases between them. The length of the CDR3 is 14 residues. The CDR3 sequence: CASNKDWAGAEAFF. The CDR3 nucleotides are TGTGCCAGCAATAAGGATTGGGCGGGGGCTGAAGCTTTCTTT.

V and J are TRBV19 and TRBJ2-2; 8 bases fit TRBD2. The CDR3 runs 15 residues. With 6 bases clipped from V and 1 base from J, the junction kept 4 bases outside the gene matches. Germline lookup yields CDR1 LNHDA and CDR2 SQIVND (reference sequence). CDR3 coding DNA: TGTGCCAGTAGAATTAGCGGGGTGAACACCGGGGAGCTGTTTTTT. Translated: CASRISGVNTGELFF.

The chain joins TRBV3-1 (or the pseudogene TRBV3-2) to TRBJ2-5; TRBD2 matches 7 bases. V was clipped by 6 bases and J by 2 bases; unmatched bases: 12. CDR3 length: 16 amino acids. Per germline, CDR1 LGHDT and CDR2 YNNKEL (reference sequence). As DNA, the CDR3 is TGTGCCAGCAGGGTGGAAGGACTAGGTAATCAAGAGACCCAGTACTTC. Translating it yields CASRVEGLGNQETQYF.

The chain links TRBV6-1 to TRBJ1-6; 9 bases line up with TRBD1. Per germline, CDR1 MNHNS and CDR2 SASEGT. The CDR3 consists of 19 residues. Trimming took 2 bases from V and 10 from J; bases not matched to a gene: 18. CDR3 nucleotides: TGTGCCAGCAGTGAATACCCACGGGACAGGGTAATTTTTGGCTCACCCCTCCACTTT. Amino acids: CASSEYPRDRVIFGSPLHF.

In this sample, this clone turned up a few times. The V call is TRBV5-1, the J call TRBJ2-5; D is possibly TRBD1 (5 bases). V dropped 2 bases and J dropped 1 base, with 9 bases sitting between them. The CDR3 runs to 14 residues. From germline, CDR1 is SGHRS and CDR2 YFSETQ. The CDR3 spells CASSFDSFQETQYF. CDR3 DNA sequence: TGCGCCAGCAGCTTTGACAGCTTCCAAGAGACCCAGTACTTC. Full variable domain (missing parts from reference TRBV5-1 and TRBJ2-5): KAGVTQTPRYLIKTRGQQVTLSCSPISGHRSVSWYQQTPGQGLQFLFEYFSETQRNKGNFPGRFSGRQFSNSRSEMNVSTLELGDSALYLCASSFDSFQETQYFGPGTRLLVL.

CDR3 amino acids: CSASPPQGLDEQFF. The DNA for the CDR3 is TGCAGTGCTAGTCCACCCCAGGGATTGGATGAGCAGTTCTTC. The chain is built from TRBV20-1 and TRBJ2-1; a possible D gene is TRBD1 (5 bases). The CDR3 runs 14 residues. Germline V gene lookup returns CDR1 DFQATT and CDR2 SNEGSKA (reference sequence). V was trimmed by 3 bases and J by 8 bases, leaving 17 bases between them.

The chain uses TRBV11-2 and TRBJ2-1; 8 nucleotides match TRBD1. The germline V gene has CDR1 SGHAT and CDR2 FQNNGV. J lost 0 bases, V lost 5 bases, and 6 bases had no gene match. This CDR3 spans 16 amino acids. CDR3: CASSKYRGSSYNEQFF. The CDR3 bases are TGTGCCAGCAGCAAGTACAGGGGGAGCTCCTACAATGAGCAGTTCTTC.

J is TRBJ2-5 and V is TRBV7-2, with 13 bases identical to TRBD2. The V and J ends lost 4 bases and 5 bases, in that order; junction bases with no gene match: 7. Per the germline V gene, CDR1 is SGHTA and CDR2 is FQGNSA. The CDR3 is 16 amino acids. For the CDR3, the DNA is TGTGCCAGCAGCTCACTAGCGGGGGGGCCGGGGGAGACCCAGTACTTC. Translating it yields CASSSLAGGPGETQYF.

CDR3 bases: TGTGCCAGCAGCTCTCGACAGGGGGATAATTCACCCCTCCACTTT. It is translated as CASSSRQGDNSPLHF. The chain links TRBV11-3 to TRBJ1-6; 9 positions match TRBD1. Germline V gives CDR1 SGHNT, CDR2 YENEEA. The CDR3 has 15 amino acids. Germline trimming cut 4 bases from V and 5 bases from J; bases unmatched to any gene: 3. The full variable domain, its missing parts supplied by reference TRBV11-3 and TRBJ1-6, is EAGVVQSPRYKIIEKKQPVAFWCNPISGHNTLYWYLQNLGQGPELLIRYENEEAVDDSQLPKDRFSAERLKGVDSTLKIQPAELGDSAVYLCASSSRQGDNSPLHFGNGTRLTVT.

The chain has TRBV5-4 and TRBJ2-5; TRBD1 is a possible D gene (6 bases). The CDR3 consists of 13 residues. Germline V CDR1 and CDR2: SGHNT, YYREEE (reference sequence). V was shortened by 7 bases and J by 1 base, with 11 bases between the two germline ends. The DNA for the CDR3 is TGTGCCAGCTTAACCAGGGGCCAAGAGACCCAGTACTTC. Translated, it gives CASLTRGQETQYF.

The J gene is TRBJ1-2, the V gene TRBV12-3 or TRBV12-4; D is ambiguous. The length of the CDR3 is 12 residues. V lost 3 bases, J lost 5 bases, and 7 bases lay in between. CDR3 region: CASSLRAYGYTF. CDR3 bases: TGTGCCAGCAGTTTGCGAGCTTATGGCTACACCTTC.

This clone occurred once. Here the CDR3 reads CATSRGTLDEQFF. CDR3 bases: TGTGCCACCAGCAGAGGGACTCTGGATGAGCAGTTCTTC. The V call is TRBV15, the J call TRBJ2-1; maybe TRBD2 (5 bases). Trimming pared 1 base from V and 8 bases from J, leaving 9 bases between. The germline CDR1 and CDR2 sequences are LNHNV and YYDKDF (reference sequence). The CDR3 has 13 residues.

The V call is TRBV2, the J call TRBJ1-2, with TRBD1 matching over 9 bases. V shed 6 bases, J shed 8 bases, and the junction held 10 bases outside the gene matches. The CDR3 totals 14 residues. In germline, CDR1 is SNHLY, CDR2 FYNNEI. The CDR3 DNA is TGTGCCAGCAGGCGATGGGACAGGGTGGAAGGCTACACCTTC. Residues: CASRRWDRVEGYTF.

Ten or more counts support this clone. The CDR3 DNA sequence: TGCGCCAGCAGCCAACAACTCGGAGTCGGGAATGAGCAGTTCTTC. Translating gives CASSQQLGVGNEQFF. The V gene is TRBV4-3, the J gene TRBJ2-1; D is unclear. The germline V gene has CDR1 LGHNA and CDR2 YSLEER. The CDR3 totals 15 residues. Trimming cost V 2 bases and J 7 bases, with 15 bases left between them.

The gene calls are TRBV13 and TRBJ2-3; TRBD2 aligns across 9 bases. Germline assignment: CDR1 PRHDT and CDR2 FYEKMQ (reference sequence). The CDR3 is 16 residues long. V dropped 4 bases and J dropped 1; count of bases not matched to a gene: 6. CDR3 amino acids: CASSWRGGAGTDTQYF. For the CDR3, the DNA is TGTGCCAGCAGCTGGCGCGGGGGGGCCGGCACAGATACGCAGTATTTT.

The rearrangement links TRBV18 to TRBJ2-7; TRBD1 matches at 8 bases. CDR3 length equals 13 residues. J lost 6 bases, V lost 4 bases, and 5 bases had no gene match. CDR1 KGHSH and CDR2 LQKENI come from the germline V gene. CDR3 loop: CASSLSQGGEQYF. The CDR3 DNA sequence: TGTGCCAGCTCACTTTCACAGGGGGGCGAGCAGTACTTC.

This sequence joins TRBV15 and TRBJ2-7; 12 bases line up with TRBD1. V was clipped by 3 bases and J by 6 bases; unmatched bases: 3. The CDR3 spans 14 residues. Germline lookup yields CDR1 LNHNV and CDR2 YYDKDF (reference sequence). Written as DNA, the CDR3 is TGTGCCACCAGCAGGGGACAGGGGGCGGGCGAGCAGTACTTC. It yields the protein CATSRGQGAGEQYF.

V usage is TRBV20-1 and J usage is TRBJ1-5; D is uncertain. The CDR3 loop spans 13 amino acids. V was clipped by 3 bases and J by 0 bases, with 6 bases between them. Germline V lookup: CDR1 DFQATT, CDR2 SNEGSKA (reference sequence). The CDR3 DNA follows: TGCAGTGCTAGTGCCAGTAGCAATCAGCCCCAGCATTTT. Protein sequence: CSASASSNQPQHF.